These T cell receptor beta chains were read from a single sample in a study of cytomegalovirus exposure and HLA in healthy donors. Profiled with immunoSEQ multiplex PCR; TCRdb holds only in-frame clones, not every one. Of approximately 80,000 clones listed, over 60% are singletons. Input material: PBMCs. The origin of the receptors is a man between 60 and 75 years old in good health and CMV-seronegative. Each CDR3 is given with its conserved first and last residue. The order of the fields is CDR3 protein, CDR3 DNA, D gene, V gene, J gene, clone size. A D gene is named only where the DNA matches it firmly. Size is omitted from some rows. Given values are once, few, many or a class for expanded clones.

CDR3aa: CASSVGSEETQYF
CDR3nt: TGTGCCAGCAGCGTCGGGTCGGAAGAGACCCAGTACTTC
d_gene: .
v_gene: TRBV5-6
j_gene: TRBJ2-5
abundance: .

CDR3aa: CASSLDVGGGAGETQYF
CDR3nt: TGTGCCAGCAGCTTGGATGTGGGCGGGGGGGCCGGAGAGACCCAGTACTTC
d_gene: TRBD2
v_gene: TRBV5-4
j_gene: TRBJ2-5
abundance: few

CDR3aa: CAIPMVWSGATSTDTQYF
CDR3nt: TGCGCCATCCCGATGGTTTGGAGCGGGGCCACTAGCACAGATACGCAGTATTTT
d_gene: TRBD2
v_gene: TRBV10-1
j_gene: TRBJ2-3
abundance: once

CDR3aa: CAGRIGQGAEAFF
CDR3nt: TGTGCCGGTCGTATCGGACAGGGCGCTGAAGCTTTCTTT
d_gene: TRBD1
v_gene: TRBV6-1
j_gene: TRBJ1-1
abundance: .

CDR3aa: CASIAGSGYEQYF
CDR3nt: TGTGCCAGCATTGCAGGGTCCGGGTACGAGCAGTACTTC
d_gene: .
v_gene: TRBV6-1
j_gene: TRBJ2-7
abundance: .

CDR3aa: CASSVGQVYEQYF
CDR3nt: TGTGCCAGTAGTGTGGGACAGGTTTACGAGCAGTACTTC
d_gene: TRBD1
v_gene: TRBV19
j_gene: TRBJ2-7
abundance: .

CDR3aa: CASSAGTGGLNTEAFF
CDR3nt: TGTGCCAGCAGCGCCGGGACAGGGGGACTGAACACTGAAGCTTTCTTT
d_gene: TRBD1
v_gene: TRBV25-1
j_gene: TRBJ1-1
abundance: .

CDR3aa: CASRAPGLSGNTIYF
CDR3nt: TGTGCCAGCAGGGCTCCGGGACTCTCTGGAAACACCATATATTTT
d_gene: .
v_gene: TRBV7-9
j_gene: TRBJ1-3
abundance: .

CDR3aa: CASSVTVNTEAFF
CDR3nt: TGTGCCAGCAGCGTTACAGTGAACACTGAAGCTTTCTTT
d_gene: .
v_gene: TRBV9
j_gene: TRBJ1-1
abundance: .

CDR3aa: CASSLRQDGGYTF
CDR3nt: TGCGCCAGCAGCTTGAGGCAGGATGGGGGCTACACCTTC
d_gene: .
v_gene: TRBV5-1
j_gene: TRBJ1-2
abundance: .

CDR3aa: CATRPKRTAQETQYF
CDR3nt: TGTGCCACCAGGCCGAAAAGGACAGCCCAAGAGACCCAGTACTTC
d_gene: .
v_gene: TRBV15
j_gene: TRBJ2-5
abundance: .

CDR3aa: CAWGPGGARNSPLHF
CDR3nt: TGTGCCTGGGGCCCGGGAGGGGCGCGGAATTCACCCCTCCACTTT
d_gene: .
v_gene: TRBV30
j_gene: TRBJ1-6
abundance: few

CDR3aa: CASSPIAESSYEQYF
CDR3nt: TGTGCCAGTTCCCCAATAGCGGAAAGCTCTTACGAGCAGTACTTC
d_gene: .
v_gene: TRBV5-6
j_gene: TRBJ2-7
abundance: .

CDR3aa: CASSPGTAPYEQYF
CDR3nt: TGTGCCAGCAGCCCGGGGACAGCTCCCTACGAGCAGTACTTC
d_gene: TRBD1
v_gene: TRBV5-4
j_gene: TRBJ2-7
abundance: .

CDR3aa: CASRYQGADGYTF
CDR3nt: TGTGCCAGTCGTTACCAGGGGGCAGATGGCTACACCTTC
d_gene: TRBD1
v_gene: TRBV2
j_gene: TRBJ1-2
abundance: once